Following are 9 T cell receptor beta chains from one sample sequenced in a study of T cells in Graves' hyperthyroidism and ophthalmopathy (dated by TCRdb to the late 2010s). Receptor libraries were prepared by multiplex PCR. The run used an Illumina HiSeq 2000. Amplification of TCR beta CDR3 regions was carried out from RNA transcripts. A first-round RT-PCR of the TCR CDR3 used the HTBI primer set with the Qiagen OneStep RT-PCR kit. In TCRdb, the public reads were trimmed at Q25 with fastp and aligned with MiXCR, with productive beta chains retained. Every entry covers one CDR3 protein and lists the most common genes and DNA from its rows. For this sample there are hundreds of thousands of distinct CDR3 sequences; around 16% appear just once. The ten largest make up around 4% of the sample. Input material: blood. Every receptor here comes from a woman in her 30s with Graves' hyperthyroidism.

This clonotype was counted many times. V is TRBV20-1 and J is TRBJ1-5; D is ambiguous. Germline-derived CDR1 and CDR2 are DFQATT and SNEGSKA (reference sequence). The CDR3 sequence is 14 residues long. Between the trimmed V and J ends, which lost 1 base and 9 bases, there was a span of 16 bases. This chain's CDR3 is CSARVEREVSPQHF. The DNA for the CDR3 is TGCAGTGCTAGAGTGGAGAGGGAAGTTTCGCCCCAGCATTTT.

This clonotype was counted at least ten times. This chain connects TRBV5-1 to TRBJ2-1, with 7 bases matching TRBD2. With V trimmed by 1 base and J by 12 bases, 13 bases remained unmatched. This CDR3 is built from 15 residues. Germline V gene sequence: CDR1 SGHRS, CDR2 YFSETQ. Written as DNA, the CDR3 is TGCGCCAGCAGCTTGTCTGCGGGAGTCGCGTTGGGGCAGTTCTTC. Translation gives CASSLSAGVALGQFF.

The genes are TRBV24-1 and TRBJ2-3; D remains ambiguous. Germline CDR1 reads KGHDR; CDR2 reads SFDVKD. This CDR3 has 14 residues. The germline V and J ends were trimmed by 5 bases and 4 bases, with 12 bases remaining between them. The CDR3 sequence: CATSGWATADTQYF. Written as DNA, the CDR3 is TGTGCCACCAGTGGCTGGGCTACCGCAGATACGCAGTATTTT.

This clonotype has ten or more counts. The gene calls are TRBV2 and TRBJ2-6; a possible D gene is TRBD2 (6 bases). This CDR3 region has 15 residues. Trimming shortened V by 6 bases and J by 0 bases, and 9 bases separated the two germline ends. Germline V gives CDR1 SNHLY, CDR2 FYNNEI. The CDR3 sequence: CASREGLSGANVLTF. The CDR3 nucleotides read TGTGCCAGCAGGGAGGGACTCTCTGGGGCCAACGTCCTGACTTTC.

The chain is built from TRBV5-1 and TRBJ2-2; a possible D gene is TRBD2 (5 bases). Germline V gene sequence: CDR1 SGHRS, CDR2 YFSETQ. Between the trimmed V and J ends, which lost 4 bases and 7 bases, there was a span of 11 bases. The CDR3 has 13 residues. This CDR3 is CASSLAGGGELFF. Written as DNA, the CDR3 is TGCGCCAGCAGCCTGGCGGGTGGCGGGGAGCTGTTTTTT. Complete variable domain (other parts from reference TRBV5-1 and TRBJ2-2): KAGVTQTPRYLIKTRGQQVTLSCSPISGHRSVSWYQQTPGQGLQFLFEYFSETQRNKGNFPGRFSGRQFSNSRSEMNVSTLELGDSALYLCASSLAGGGELFFGEGSRLTVL.

The rearrangement uses TRBV12-3 or TRBV12-4 and TRBJ1-2; D is undetermined. The CDR3 runs 14 residues. Trimming cost V 5 bases and J 4 bases, with 14 bases left between them. CDR3 DNA: TGTGCCAGCAGTGTAACCGCGCGGGGCTATGGCTACACCTTC. Its protein is CASSVTARGYGYTF.

In this sample, this clonotype turned up many times. The chain joins TRBV2 to TRBJ2-1, with D perhaps assigned TRBD1 or TRBD2 (5 bases each). Looked up from germline, CDR1 is SNHLY and CDR2 is FYNNEI. The CDR3 extends over 17 amino acids. The V end was cut by 1 base, the J end by 4 bases, with 17 bases between. The CDR3 region is CASSEGLLGTIYNEQFF. The CDR3 DNA follows: TGTGCCAGCAGTGAAGGGTTACTAGGGACCATTTACAATGAGCAGTTCTTC.

The gene calls are TRBV6-2 or TRBV6-3 and TRBJ2-7, with a possible D match to TRBD1 (6 bases). V lost 2 bases, J lost 6 bases, and 14 bases lay in between. CDR1 is MNHEY and CDR2 is SVGEGT in the germline V gene. There are 14 residues in the CDR3. DNA of the CDR3: TGTGCCAGCAGTTACACTCAGGGGATCAGCGAGCAGTACTTC. It specifies CASSYTQGISEQYF.

This clonotype occurred many times. The chain combines TRBV2 with TRBJ2-1, with 8 bases lining up with TRBD1. After removal of 6 bases from V and 9 bases from J, the junction contained 16 bases not matched to a gene. Germline V gene sequence: CDR1 SNHLY, CDR2 FYNNEI. The CDR3 has 16 amino acids. Here the CDR3 reads CASRPGMGLGTGEQFF. The CDR3 nucleotides are TGTGCCAGCAGACCAGGAATGGGACTGGGGACAGGTGAGCAGTTCTTC.